Sequencing of this TCR beta chain was carried out in a study of blood T cell repertoires in COVID-19. Across the study: Acute and convalescent COVID-19 samples came from the United States, Italy and Spain.

This clone turned up a few times. Per the study methods: Cell counts per sample came from amplifying reference gene primers. This table comes from immunoSEQ multiplex PCR, and its TCRdb copy is limited to in-frame clones, with some not included. That table supplies the V and J calls and clone size; D and trimming were determined from the DNA. The sample has about 220,000 clones, approximately 80% seen once. Germline V gene sequence: CDR1 SGHVS, CDR2 FQNEAQ. The CDR3 totals 13 residues. Trimming pared 2 bases from V and 6 bases from J, leaving 7 bases between. The sample consisted of peripheral blood. The clonotype comes from a human donor in a cohort sampled during active COVID-19. This chain links TRBV7-8 with TRBJ2-2; D call uncertain. DNA of the CDR3: TGTGCCAGCAGCTTAAGTCGGGCCGGGGAGCTGTTTTTT. It is translated as CASSLSRAGELFF.